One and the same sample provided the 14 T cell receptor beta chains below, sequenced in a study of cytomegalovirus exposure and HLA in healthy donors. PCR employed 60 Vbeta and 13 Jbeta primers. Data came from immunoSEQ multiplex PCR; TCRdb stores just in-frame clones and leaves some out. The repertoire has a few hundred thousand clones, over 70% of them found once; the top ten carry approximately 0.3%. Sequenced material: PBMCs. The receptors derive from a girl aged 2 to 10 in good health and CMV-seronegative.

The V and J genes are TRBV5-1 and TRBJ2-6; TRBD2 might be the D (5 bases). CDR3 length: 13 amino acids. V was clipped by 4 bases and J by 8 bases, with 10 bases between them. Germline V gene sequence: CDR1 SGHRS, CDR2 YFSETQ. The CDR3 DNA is TGCGCCAGCAGCCTCGGGGTAACCAACGTCCTGACTTTC. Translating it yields CASSLGVTNVLTF.

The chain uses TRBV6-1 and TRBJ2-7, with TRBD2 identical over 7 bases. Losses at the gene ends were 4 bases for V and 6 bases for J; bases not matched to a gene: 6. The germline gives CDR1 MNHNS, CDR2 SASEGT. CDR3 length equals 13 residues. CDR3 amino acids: CASSVWTRGEQYF. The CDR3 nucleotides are TGTGCCAGCAGTGTGTGGACTAGGGGCGAGCAGTACTTC.

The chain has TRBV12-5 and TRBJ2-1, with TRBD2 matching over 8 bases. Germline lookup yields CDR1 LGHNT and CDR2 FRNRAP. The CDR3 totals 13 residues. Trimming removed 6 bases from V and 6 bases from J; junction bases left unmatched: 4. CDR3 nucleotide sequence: TGTGCTAGTGGGAGCGGGAGCGGCAATGAGCAGTTCTTC. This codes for CASGSGSGNEQFF.

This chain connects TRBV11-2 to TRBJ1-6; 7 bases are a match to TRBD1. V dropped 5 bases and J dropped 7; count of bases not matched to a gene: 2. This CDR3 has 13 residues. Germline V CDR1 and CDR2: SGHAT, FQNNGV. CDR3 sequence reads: CASSEDRNSPLHF. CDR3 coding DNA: TGTGCCAGCAGCGAGGACAGGAATTCACCCCTCCACTTT. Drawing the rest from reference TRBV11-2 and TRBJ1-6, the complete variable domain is EAGVAQSPRYKIIEKRQSVAFWCNPISGHATLYWYQQILGQGPKLLIQFQNNGVVDDSQLPKDRFSAERLKGVDSTLKIQPAKLEDSAVYLCASSEDRNSPLHFGNGTRLTVT.

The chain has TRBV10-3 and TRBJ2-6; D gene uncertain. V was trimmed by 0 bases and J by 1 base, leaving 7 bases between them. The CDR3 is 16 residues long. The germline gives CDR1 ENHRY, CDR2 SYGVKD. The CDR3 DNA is TGTGCCATCAGTGAGTCCTCCGGGTCTGGGGCCAACGTCCTGACTTTC. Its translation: CAISESSGSGANVLTF.

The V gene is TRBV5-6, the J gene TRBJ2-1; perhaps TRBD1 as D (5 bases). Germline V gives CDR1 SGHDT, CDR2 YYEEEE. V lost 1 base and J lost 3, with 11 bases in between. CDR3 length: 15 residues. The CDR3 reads CASSLQGPFYNEQFF. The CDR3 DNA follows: TGTGCCAGCAGCTTGCAGGGTCCCTTCTACAATGAGCAGTTCTTC.

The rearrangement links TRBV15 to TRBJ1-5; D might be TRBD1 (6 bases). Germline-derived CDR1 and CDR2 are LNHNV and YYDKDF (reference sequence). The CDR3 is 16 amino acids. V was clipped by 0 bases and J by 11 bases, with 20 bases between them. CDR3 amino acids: CATSRDWLDSSQAQHF. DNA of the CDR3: TGTGCCACCAGCAGAGATTGGTTGGACAGCTCCCAGGCCCAGCATTTT.

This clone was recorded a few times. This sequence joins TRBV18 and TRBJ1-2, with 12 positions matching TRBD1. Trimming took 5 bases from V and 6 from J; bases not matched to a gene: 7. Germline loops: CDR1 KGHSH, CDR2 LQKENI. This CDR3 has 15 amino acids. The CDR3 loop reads CASSFPGQGAHGYTF. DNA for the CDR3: TGTGCCAGCTCATTCCCGGGACAGGGGGCTCATGGCTACACCTTC.

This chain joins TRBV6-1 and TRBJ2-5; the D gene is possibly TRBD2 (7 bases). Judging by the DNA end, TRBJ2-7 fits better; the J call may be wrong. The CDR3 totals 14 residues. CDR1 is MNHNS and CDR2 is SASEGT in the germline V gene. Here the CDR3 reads CASSQGREPSEQYF. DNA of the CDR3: TGTGCCAGCAGCCAGGGGCGGGAGCCTAGCGAGCAGTACTTC.

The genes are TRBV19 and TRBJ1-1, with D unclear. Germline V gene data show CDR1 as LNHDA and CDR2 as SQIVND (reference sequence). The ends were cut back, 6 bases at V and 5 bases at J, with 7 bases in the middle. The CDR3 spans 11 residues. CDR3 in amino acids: CASRSGTEAFF. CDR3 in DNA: TGTGCCAGTAGAAGCGGGACTGAAGCTTTCTTT.

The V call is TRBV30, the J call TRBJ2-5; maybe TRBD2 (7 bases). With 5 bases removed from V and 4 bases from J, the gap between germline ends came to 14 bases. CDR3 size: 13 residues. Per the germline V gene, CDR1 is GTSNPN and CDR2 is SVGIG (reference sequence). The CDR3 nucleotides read TGTGCCTGGGGCGAAGGGGGGGGAGAGACCCAGTACTTC. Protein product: CAWGEGGGETQYF.

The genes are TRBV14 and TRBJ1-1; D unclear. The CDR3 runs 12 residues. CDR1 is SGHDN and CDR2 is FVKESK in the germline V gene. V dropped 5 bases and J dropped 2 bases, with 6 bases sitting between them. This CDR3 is CASSRRNTEAFF. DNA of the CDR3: TGTGCCAGCAGCAGGAGAAACACTGAAGCTTTCTTT.

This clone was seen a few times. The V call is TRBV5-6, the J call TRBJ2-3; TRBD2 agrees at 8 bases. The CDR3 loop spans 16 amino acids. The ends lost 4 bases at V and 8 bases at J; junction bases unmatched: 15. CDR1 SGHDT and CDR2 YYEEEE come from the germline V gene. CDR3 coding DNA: TGTGCCAGCAGCCCGCTGGGGGCTAGCGGGTTGGTTACGCAGTATTTT. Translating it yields CASSPLGASGLVTQYF.

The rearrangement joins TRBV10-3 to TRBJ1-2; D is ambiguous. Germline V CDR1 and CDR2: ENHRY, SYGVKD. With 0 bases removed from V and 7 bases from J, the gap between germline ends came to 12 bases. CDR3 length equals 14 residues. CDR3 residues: CAISESVSGIGYTF. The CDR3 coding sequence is TGTGCCATCAGTGAGTCTGTGTCAGGTATTGGCTACACCTTC.